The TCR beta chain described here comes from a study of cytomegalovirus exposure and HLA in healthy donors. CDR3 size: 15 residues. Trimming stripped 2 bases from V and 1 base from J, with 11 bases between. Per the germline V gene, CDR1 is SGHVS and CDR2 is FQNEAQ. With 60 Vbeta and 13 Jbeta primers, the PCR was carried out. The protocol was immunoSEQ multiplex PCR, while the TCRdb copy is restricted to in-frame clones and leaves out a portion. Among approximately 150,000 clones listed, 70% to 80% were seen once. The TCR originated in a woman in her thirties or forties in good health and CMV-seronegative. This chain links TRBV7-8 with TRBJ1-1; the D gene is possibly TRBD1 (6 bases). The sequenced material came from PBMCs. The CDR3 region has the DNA TGTGCCAGCAGCTTACGTGCACAGGGGAACACTGAAGCTTTCTTT. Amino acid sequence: CASSLRAQGNTEAFF.